Sequencing of this T cell receptor (beta chain) was carried out in a study of T-cell memory formation after mild COVID-19. For the study at large: TCR clusters showed largely donor specificity.

The authors produced TCR alpha and TCR beta cDNA libraries with sample barcodes and UMIs by 5'RACE using constant-segment primers. TCRdb ran MiXCR on the 5' RACE reads and lists one entry per CDR3 protein. This sample has more than 350,000 distinct CDR3 sequences, with 16% found just once. Regarding the study as a whole: Shrinking CD4+ clones were chiefly CM and EM; CD8+ ones were chiefly EMRA. Memory cells collected pre-infection included some clones that later responded, suggesting cross-reactive memory joined.

A word on this clonotype: Its antigen is not identified.

There are 14 residues in the CDR3. Deletions cut 0 bases from V and 8 bases from J, with 11 bases between. Germline V gives CDR1 SGHRS, CDR2 YFSETQ. The chain links TRBV5-1 to TRBJ2-2; perhaps TRBD2 as D (5 bases). Sequenced input: PBMCs or a T cell subset sorted from them (not recorded which). This receptor was obtained from a man between 18 and 35 years old who had mild COVID-19 (a few samples of this study predate the infection). Cell type and time point are not known. The CDR3 DNA reads as TGCGCCAGCAGCTTGGGCGGCGGACTGGGGGAGCTGTTTTTT. Translated, it gives CASSLGGGLGELFF.